The present entry profiles one T cell receptor beta chain with its context. The antigen is not known. The sample is drawn from a study of T cells in narcolepsy. Study details: Patients with NT1 or NT2 and healthy control donors were enrolled. Study-wide results and limits: Blood of same and different patients, but not healthy controls, reportedly held recurring autoreactive clonotypes. Autoreactive clone sequences were missing from some blood memory CD4+ repertoires.

V was cut by 2 bases and J by 2 bases, with 12 bases left in between. This CDR3 has 15 residues. The V gene's germline CDR1 is SGHRS and CDR2 YFSETQ. Assay used: immunoSEQ multiplex PCR; TCRdb lists only in-frame clones, some missing. This table holds under 40,000 clones, over 80% found once. This receptor was identified in a human donor in good health. The gene calls are TRBV5-1 and TRBJ2-3; D ambiguous. Sequencing used memory (CD45RA-) CD4+ T cells from blood. CDR3 amino acids: CASSFLTSITDTQYF. CDR3 sequence (DNA): TGCGCCAGCAGCTTCTTGACATCTATCACAGATACGCAGTATTTT.